This passage covers 26 T cell receptor beta chains from one sample sequenced in a study of T-cell memory formation after mild COVID-19. A single record per CDR3 protein comes from TCRdb applying MiXCR to the 5' RACE reads. The repertoire has almost 250,000 distinct CDR3 sequences, over 15% of them found once; the top ten carry 2.1%. Sequencing used PBMCs or a T cell subset sorted from them (not recorded which). These receptors originate from an adult woman who had mild COVID-19 (a few samples of this study predate the infection). Cell type and time point are not known.

This clonotype was seen more than once but under ten times. The V call is TRBV3-1, the J call TRBJ2-5, with D possibly matching TRBD2 (6 bases). The CDR3 length is 12 residues. V was cut by 2 bases and J by 7 bases, with 8 bases left in between. Germline CDR1 reads LGHDT; CDR2 reads YNNKEL (reference sequence). The CDR3 DNA is TGTGCCAGCAGCCAAACAGCGGGGACCCAGTACTTC. Translation gives CASSQTAGTQYF.

This chain links TRBV7-3 with TRBJ1-5; D gene uncertain. The CDR3 has 15 residues. Trimming cost V 5 bases and J 0 bases, with 11 bases left between them. Germline lookup yields CDR1 SGHTA and CDR2 FQGTGA. The CDR3 here is CASSPGLLSNQPQHF. The CDR3 bases are TGTGCCAGCAGCCCCGGACTCCTTAGCAATCAGCCCCAGCATTTT.

The chain combines TRBV5-1 with TRBJ1-1; unclear D gene. The CDR3 extends over 14 amino acids. Germline V gene sequence: CDR1 SGHRS, CDR2 YFSETQ. The V gene lost 0 bases and the J gene lost 1 base, with 7 bases spanning the gap. DNA of the CDR3: TGCGCCAGCAGCTTGGCATCAGGGAACACTGAAGCTTTCTTT. Translated: CASSLASGNTEAFF.

This clonotype was counted between two and nine times. The chain links TRBV5-1 to TRBJ2-3; the D is unclear. Germline V gene sequence: CDR1 SGHRS, CDR2 YFSETQ. Trimming removed 4 bases at V and 2 bases at J, with 8 bases between. This CDR3 comprises 13 residues. The DNA of the CDR3 is TGCGCCAGCAGCACCCGCCCCACAGATACGCAGTATTTT. Translated: CASSTRPTDTQYF.

V gene TRBV2 combines with J gene TRBJ1-1; D is possibly TRBD1 (6 bases). The germline V gene encodes CDR1 SNHLY and CDR2 FYNNEI. Trimming stripped 6 bases from V and 2 bases from J, with 19 bases between. The CDR3 has 16 amino acids. Here the CDR3 reads CASRPQGLLYNTEAFF. In nucleotides, the CDR3 is TGTGCCAGCAGACCACAGGGCTTATTGTATAACACTGAAGCTTTCTTT.

This clonotype came up a few times. The chain joins TRBV4-2 to TRBJ2-4; 8 bases fit TRBD2. The J segment lost 0 bases and the V segment lost 0 bases, leaving 4 bases of the junction unmatched. CDR1 is LGHNA and CDR2 is YNFKEQ in the germline V gene. This CDR3 is 17 amino acids long. CDR3 in amino acids: CASSQDSGGKAKNIQYF. The CDR3, as DNA: TGTGCCAGCAGCCAAGACAGCGGGGGAAAAGCCAAAAACATTCAGTACTTC.

This clonotype appeared many times. The rearrangement links TRBV6-5 to TRBJ2-3; TRBD2 agrees at 8 bases. The CDR3 has 15 residues. Trimming cost V 6 bases and J 1 base; bases outside gene matches: 6. CDR1 MNHEY and CDR2 SVGAGI come from the germline V gene. As DNA, the CDR3 is TGTGCCAGCAGAACCTTGACTAGCGGCACAGATACGCAGTATTTT. Its protein is CASRTLTSGTDTQYF.

This clonotype occurred many times. The genes are TRBV12-3 or TRBV12-4 and TRBJ2-2, with 11 bases lining up with TRBD1. Losses at the gene ends were 8 bases for V and 7 bases for J; bases not matched to a gene: 3. This CDR3 has 13 amino acids. CDR3 sequence reads: CASRDRGIGELFF. CDR3 DNA sequence: TGTGCCAGCCGGGACAGGGGGATCGGGGAGCTGTTTTTT.

The rearrangement links TRBV5-1 to TRBJ2-2; no firm D call. Trimming cost V 7 bases and J 2 bases, with 12 bases left between them. Germline CDR1 is SGHRS and CDR2 is YFSETQ. The CDR3 is 14 amino acids. The CDR3 DNA sequence: TGCGCCAGCGAGGTGGGCGGAAACACCGGGGAGCTGTTTTTT. Amino acids: CASEVGGNTGELFF.

This clonotype showed up just a few times. The V and J genes are TRBV7-9 and TRBJ2-7; TRBD2 matches 14 bases. The CDR3 extends over 18 amino acids. Germline-derived CDR1 and CDR2 are SEHNR and FQNEAQ (reference sequence). The V segment lost 4 bases and the J segment 2 bases; nucleotides outside the gene matches: 10. Written as DNA, the CDR3 is TGTGCCAGCAGCTCCCTGTGGACTAGCGGGAGGATGCCCTACGAGCAGTACTTC. Its translation is CASSSLWTSGRMPYEQYF.

This clonotype was seen a handful of times. At one end, the junction sequence differs from germline, possibly due to a read error. The chain couples TRBV9 to TRBJ2-3; 7 positions agree with TRBD1. The CDR3 is 14 amino acids. Germline loops: CDR1 SGDLS, CDR2 YYNGEE. CDR3 sequence reads: CDSQRGRSTDTQYF. The DNA of the CDR3 is TGTGACAGCCAAAGGGGGCGTAGCACAGATACGCAGTATTTT.

This clonotype was seen at least ten times. This chain connects TRBV27 to TRBJ2-7, with TRBD1 matching over 7 bases. Germline-derived CDR1 and CDR2 are MNHEY and SMNVEV (reference sequence). This CDR3 region has 16 residues. Unmatched junction bases numbered 9, after V lost 0 bases and J lost 4 bases. The CDR3 sequence is CASSLSTGQAGYEQYF. The CDR3 region has the DNA TGTGCCAGCAGTTTATCCACCGGACAGGCTGGATACGAGCAGTACTTC.

This clonotype was found a few times. The gene calls are TRBV2 and TRBJ2-1; 13 nucleotides line up with TRBD2. J lost 10 bases, V lost 6 bases, and 9 bases had no gene match. This CDR3 region has 15 residues. Germline V gene lookup returns CDR1 SNHLY and CDR2 FYNNEI. The CDR3 DNA is TGTGCCAGCAGCCCTACTAGCGGGAGGGCCCGGGAGCAGTTCTTC. This translates into CASSPTSGRAREQFF.

This clonotype appeared many times. The V gene is TRBV24-1, the J gene TRBJ2-7; D call uncertain. The V gene's germline CDR1 is KGHDR and CDR2 SFDVKD. This CDR3 region has 14 residues. The germline V and J ends were trimmed by 3 bases and 0 bases, with 8 bases remaining between them. The CDR3 bases are TGTGCCACCAGTGATCCCCGGAGCTCCTACGAGCAGTACTTC. Translation gives CATSDPRSSYEQYF.

The gene calls are TRBV29-1 and TRBJ1-5; perhaps TRBD1 as D (6 bases). This CDR3 has 12 residues. Looked up from germline, CDR1 is SQVTM and CDR2 is ANQGSEA. V lost 4 bases, J lost 6 bases, and 10 bases lay in between. Here the CDR3 reads CSVGGGSQPQHF. CDR3 DNA: TGCAGCGTTGGAGGGGGGTCTCAGCCCCAGCATTTT.

This clonotype was seen a handful of times. The J gene is TRBJ1-1, the V gene TRBV30; TRBD1 is a possible D gene (5 bases). The CDR3 runs to 15 residues. CDR1 and CDR2 from the germline V gene are GTSNPN and SVGIG (reference sequence). V gave up 0 bases and J gave up 5 bases, with 16 bases separating them. In DNA form, the CDR3 reads TGTGCCTGGAGTGTAGGTTTGGGAGGGGAAACTGAAGCTTTCTTT. This codes for CAWSVGLGGETEAFF.

The chain uses TRBV5-1 and TRBJ2-5, with D possibly called TRBD1 or TRBD2 (5 bases each). The germline V gene has CDR1 SGHRS and CDR2 YFSETQ. Trimming removed 4 bases from V and 5 bases from J, with 18 bases in between. This CDR3 is built from 15 residues. The CDR3 loop reads CASSGGTRVPETQYF. For the CDR3, the DNA is TGCGCCAGCAGCGGTGGGACCAGGGTACCGGAGACCCAGTACTTC.

This clonotype showed up many times. The chain is built from TRBV20-1 and TRBJ2-7; the D call may be TRBD1 or TRBD2 (5 bases each). The CDR3 sequence is 12 residues long. Germline CDR1 reads DFQATT; CDR2 reads SNEGSKA (reference sequence). Deletions cut 0 bases from V and 7 bases from J, with 10 bases between. The CDR3: CSARDPEGEQYF. The CDR3 DNA is TGCAGTGCTAGAGACCCCGAGGGGGAGCAGTACTTC.

The V call is TRBV5-1, the J call TRBJ2-7, with D possibly TRBD1 on 6 matching bases. Per the germline V gene, CDR1 is SGHRS and CDR2 is YFSETQ. The germline V and J ends were trimmed by 1 base and 6 bases, with 8 bases remaining between them. The CDR3 length is 12 residues. Written as DNA, the CDR3 is TGCGCCAGCAGCTTGACAGGGCGCGAGCAGTACTTC. Its protein product is CASSLTGREQYF.

This clonotype was seen a handful of times. The chain has TRBV4-3 and TRBJ2-1, with 14 positions matching TRBD2. CDR1 and CDR2 (germline): LGHNA, YSLEER. V was pared by 0 bases and J by 14 bases, with 6 bases of the junction left unmatched. The length of the CDR3 is 15 residues. The CDR3 DNA is TGCGCCAGCAGCCAAGAGGGACTAGCGGGAGCCAAGGAGTTCTTC. Its protein is CASSQEGLAGAKEFF.

This clonotype was picked up a small number of times. The chain carries TRBV9 and TRBJ2-5; D may be TRBD1 (6 bases). The ends were cut back, 4 bases at V and 4 bases at J, with 20 bases in the middle. CDR1 and CDR2 (germline): SGDLS, YYNGEE. The CDR3 has 16 residues. Here the CDR3 reads CASSPGGGIQGETQYF. In DNA, the CDR3 is TGTGCCAGCAGCCCTGGGGGTGGTATACAGGGAGAGACCCAGTACTTC.

The CDR3 loop is CASSFSGGREAFF. As DNA, the CDR3 is TGTGCCAGCAGCTTCTCTGGGGGAAGGGAAGCTTTCTTT. The chain combines TRBV7-3 with TRBJ1-1; D might be TRBD1 (5 bases). Per the germline V gene, CDR1 is SGHTA and CDR2 is FQGTGA. The V gene lost 3 bases and the J gene lost 8 bases, with 13 bases spanning the gap. CDR3 length equals 13 residues.

This clonotype was counted a few times. The genes are TRBV6-5 and TRBJ2-1; D remains unclear. The ends were cut back, 1 base at V and 0 bases at J, with 10 bases in the middle. The germline V gene encodes CDR1 MNHEY and CDR2 SVGAGI. CDR3 length: 16 amino acids. The DNA of the CDR3 is TGTGCCAGCAGTTACTTAATCAGGAGCTCCTACAATGAGCAGTTCTTC. As protein: CASSYLIRSSYNEQFF.

The chain uses TRBV6-2 or TRBV6-3 and TRBJ2-7; TRBD2 matches at 7 bases. The trim removed 5 bases at V and 1 base at J, leaving 8 bases unmatched. Looked up from germline, CDR1 is MNHEY and CDR2 is SVGEGT. The length of the CDR3 is 15 residues. CDR3 loop: CASSGRIAGSYEQYF. The CDR3 DNA is TGTGCCAGCAGTGGCCGAATAGCGGGTTCCTACGAGCAGTACTTC.

This clonotype was observed a few times. V is TRBV11-2 and J is TRBJ2-4; 10 bases agree with TRBD1. With V trimmed by 1 base and J by 1 base, 4 bases remained unmatched. This CDR3 spans 17 amino acids. Germline V lookup: CDR1 SGHAT, CDR2 FQNNGV. The CDR3, as DNA: TGTGCCAGCAGCTTAGTCCGACAGGGGGCGGCCAAAAACATTCAGTACTTC. Translated, it gives CASSLVRQGAAKNIQYF.

This clonotype has more than one count but fewer than ten. The CDR3 DNA reads as TGCAGCGTTGAACGACAGCTGAACACTGAAGCTTTCTTT. Protein: CSVERQLNTEAFF. This chain joins TRBV29-1 and TRBJ1-1, with D possibly TRBD1 on 5 matching bases. Germline V CDR1 and CDR2: SQVTM, ANQGSEA. V gave up 2 bases and J gave up 0 bases, with 7 bases separating them. The CDR3 loop spans 13 amino acids.